Listed below are T cell receptor beta chains from one sample, sequenced in a study of cytomegalovirus exposure and HLA in healthy donors. The protocol was immunoSEQ multiplex PCR, while the TCRdb copy is restricted to in-frame clones and leaves out a portion. The table lists about 170,000 clones, about 85% of them singletons, with around 2.5% in the top ten. Sequenced material: PBMCs. The origin of the receptors is a man younger than 45 in good health and CMV-seropositive. CDR3s include the opening cysteine and the closing phenylalanine or tryptophan.

V	J	CDR3
TRBV28	TRBJ2-3	CASIGNGRGFTDTQYF
TRBV9	TRBJ2-7	CASSAGSSYEQYF
TRBV7-9	TRBJ1-2	CASSLAFGGSVPYGYTF
TRBV11-2	TRBJ2-3	CASSLSGGGDTQYF
TRBV4-3	TRBJ2-7	CASSQWTSSYEQYF
TRBV19	TRBJ1-2	CASSISGGGAGYGYTF
TRBV5-6	TRBJ1-1	CASTPGRNTEAFF
TRBV6-5	TRBJ2-7	CASSSVGSGSSYEQYF
TRBV4-1	TRBJ2-7	CASSQEGREAGEQYF
TRBV7-8	TRBJ1-2	CASSLRGQGPRRGYGYTF
TRBV7-3	TRBJ2-1	CASSLGASGINEQFF
TRBV4-3	TRBJ2-7	CASSQDPPGRGSEQYF
TRBV4-3	TRBJ2-7	CASSRDRSYEQYF
TRBV11-3	TRBJ1-1	CASSLDFPGWSTEAFF
TRBV5-1	TRBJ2-7	CASSLQVGLGEQYF
TRBV19	TRBJ1-1	CASGEPNTEAFF
TRBV11-3	TRBJ2-7	CASSLGRLAVEQYF
TRBV18	TRBJ2-3	CASSPGAGEGDTQYF
TRBV4-2	TRBJ1-5	CASSQDRVEQPQHF
TRBV6-5	TRBJ2-7	CASSSWTSGASYEQYF
TRBV2	TRBJ1-5	CASSDSTAYQPQHF
TRBV11-2	TRBJ2-5	CASSFLAGARETQYF